The rows below give T cell receptor beta chains drawn from one sample of a study of T cells in Graves' hyperthyroidism and ophthalmopathy. TCRdb re-called the multiplex PCR reads through MiXCR, storing one row per CDR3 protein. Of some 460,000 distinct CDR3 sequences in the sample, around a sixth were seen once. Material for sequencing was blood. These receptors were obtained from a woman between 18 and 30 years old with Graves' hyperthyroidism. CDR3s leave out the opening cysteine and the closing phenylalanine or tryptophan.

>TRBV20-1|TRBJ1-2
SATPGQPNYGYT
>TRBV24-1|TRBJ2-5
ATSDRPTGLGETQY
>TRBV27|TRBJ2-6
ASRPTGAGANVLT
>TRBV3-1|TRBJ1-2
ASSQEGRHYGYT
>TRBV7-3|TRBJ2-3
ASSLIGTSGTDTQY
>TRBV6-1|TRBJ2-7
ASTPAGVRDEQY
>TRBV3-1|TRBJ2-1
ASSAGGSAYNEQF
>TRBV5-8|TRBJ2-1
ASSLAGRSYNEQF
>TRBV6-2/TRBV6-3|TRBJ1-2
ASSQKWTGVYGYT
>TRBV5-1|TRBJ2-5
ASSSEDRGVETQY
>TRBV19|TRBJ1-5
ASPNGTALNQPQH
>TRBV4-2|TRBJ1-5
ASSLTRAQPQH
>TRBV5-6|TRBJ2-3
ASSSLAGATDTQY
>TRBV7-9|TRBJ2-2
ASSLDSGELF
>TRBV6-6|TRBJ2-7
ASSYVQGGRDEQY
>TRBV2|TRBJ1-5
ASSDEVGNQPQH
>TRBV28|TRBJ2-5
ASSDGETQY
>TRBV18|TRBJ1-3
ASSPNVRSGNTIY
>TRBV4-2|TRBJ2-5
ASSPVGPSGGGETQY
>TRBV6-1|TRBJ2-7
ASSNPRPSYEQY
>TRBV7-9|TRBJ1-1
ASSLALYGIDTEAF
>TRBV29-1|TRBJ1-4
SVPGGSNEKLF
>TRBV7-9|TRBJ2-7
ASSSGQGISLEQY
>TRBV19|TRBJ1-5
ASAWDRINQPQH
>TRBV7-2|TRBJ2-7
ASSPGSPGLAGGPYEQY
>TRBV5-1|TRBJ2-7
ASSLDTRLDEQY
>TRBV2|TRBJ2-5
ASSQRGLAGETQY
>TRBV5-1|TRBJ1-4
ASSGTGANEKLF
>TRBV12-3/TRBV12-4|TRBJ1-2
ASSSLTGGIFYGYT
>TRBV9|TRBJ1-3
ASSLGYEQDRGPSSGNTIY
>TRBV7-9|TRBJ2-1
ASSGFGSGLDEQF
>TRBV6-1|TRBJ2-1
ASSIAGVYNEQF
>TRBV28|TRBJ2-2
ASRRQGAGAGELF
>TRBV7-8|TRBJ2-2
ASSLKRVTNTGELF
>TRBV20-1|TRBJ2-7
SASPDPYEQY
>TRBV4-3|TRBJ2-5
ASSQNSNRKETQY
>TRBV5-1|TRBJ2-3
ASSLATQGAGTDTQY
>TRBV6-1|TRBJ2-1
ASSDGPSGKRYNEQF
>TRBV6-6|TRBJ1-4
ASSYSTGAEREKLF
>TRBV2|TRBJ1-3
ARRGQESSGNTIY
>TRBV4-3|TRBJ1-1
ASSQGRPGQLNTEAF
>TRBV5-1|TRBJ2-2
ASSSTGLAGTGELF
>TRBV11-2|TRBJ2-7
ASSSDSGSQMDEQY
>TRBV7-8|TRBJ2-7
ASSPYGRHRNYEQY
>TRBV7-2|TRBJ2-7
ASSLAGLGQQY
>TRBV20-1|TRBJ2-3
SARARPTDTQY
>TRBV2|TRBJ1-5
ASSERSPESPGNQPQH
>TRBV28|TRBJ2-2
ASSFIAQGRGELF
>TRBV12-3/TRBV12-4|TRBJ1-2
ASGTGGGGYGYT
>TRBV11-1|TRBJ2-5
ASSLAGAPETQY
>TRBV6-1|TRBJ2-7
ASSYLWTGTIYEQY
>TRBV6-1|TRBJ1-2
ASSPVYGYT
>TRBV27|TRBJ1-1
ASSLSPELSPRGRKGTEAF
>TRBV9|TRBJ2-1
ASSGAGTSNNEQF
>TRBV19|TRBJ1-5
ASSPAGINQPQH